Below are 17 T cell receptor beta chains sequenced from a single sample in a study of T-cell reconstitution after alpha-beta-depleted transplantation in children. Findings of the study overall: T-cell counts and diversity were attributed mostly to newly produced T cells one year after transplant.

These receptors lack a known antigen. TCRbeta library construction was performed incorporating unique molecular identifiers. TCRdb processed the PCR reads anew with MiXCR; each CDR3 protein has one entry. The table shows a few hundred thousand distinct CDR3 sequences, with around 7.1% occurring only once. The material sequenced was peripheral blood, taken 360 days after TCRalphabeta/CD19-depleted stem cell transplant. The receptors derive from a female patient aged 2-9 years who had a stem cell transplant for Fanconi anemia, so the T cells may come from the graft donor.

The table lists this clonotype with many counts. The CDR3 region is CLTGGAGNTEAFF. The DNA for the CDR3 is TGCTTGACAGGGGGCGCGGGAAATACTGAAGCTTTCTTT. The V call is TRBV20-1, the J call TRBJ1-1; 10 bases match TRBD1. In germline, CDR1 is DFQATT, CDR2 SNEGSKA (reference sequence). CDR3 size: 13 residues.

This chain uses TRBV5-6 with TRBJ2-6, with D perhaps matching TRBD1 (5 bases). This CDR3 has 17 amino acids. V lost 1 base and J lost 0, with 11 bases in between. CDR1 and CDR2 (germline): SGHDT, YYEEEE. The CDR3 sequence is CASSLRQGLSGANVLTF. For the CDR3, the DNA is TGTGCCAGCAGCTTGCGGCAGGGCCTCTCTGGGGCCAACGTCCTGACTTTC.

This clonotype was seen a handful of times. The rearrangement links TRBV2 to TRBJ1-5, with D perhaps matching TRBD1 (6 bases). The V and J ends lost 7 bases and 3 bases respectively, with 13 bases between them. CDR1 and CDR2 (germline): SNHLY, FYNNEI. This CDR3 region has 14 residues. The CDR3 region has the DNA TGTGCCAGCACTCGGACAGAACACAATCAGCCCCAGCATTTT. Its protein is CASTRTEHNQPQHF.

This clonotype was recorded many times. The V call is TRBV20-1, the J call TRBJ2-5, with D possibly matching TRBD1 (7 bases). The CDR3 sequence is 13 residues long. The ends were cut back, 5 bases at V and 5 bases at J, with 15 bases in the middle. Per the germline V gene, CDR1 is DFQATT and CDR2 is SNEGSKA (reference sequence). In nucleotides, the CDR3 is TGCAGTGCTTACACGACAGGGAGGGAGACCCAGTACTTC. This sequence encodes CSAYTTGRETQYF.

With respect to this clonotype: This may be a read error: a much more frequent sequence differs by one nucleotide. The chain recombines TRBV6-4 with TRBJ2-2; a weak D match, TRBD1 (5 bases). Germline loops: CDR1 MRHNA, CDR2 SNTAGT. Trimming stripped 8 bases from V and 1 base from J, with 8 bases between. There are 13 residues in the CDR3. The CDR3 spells CASGAGNTGELFF. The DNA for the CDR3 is TGTGCCAGCGGGGCTGGGAACACCGGGGAGCTGTTTTTT.

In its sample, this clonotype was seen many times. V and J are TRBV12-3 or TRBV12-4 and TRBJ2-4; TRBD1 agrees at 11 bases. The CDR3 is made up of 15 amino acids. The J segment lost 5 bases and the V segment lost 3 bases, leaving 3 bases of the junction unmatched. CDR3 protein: CASSFPGQGENIQYF. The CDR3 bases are TGTGCCAGCAGTTTTCCGGGACAGGGGGAAAACATTCAGTACTTC.

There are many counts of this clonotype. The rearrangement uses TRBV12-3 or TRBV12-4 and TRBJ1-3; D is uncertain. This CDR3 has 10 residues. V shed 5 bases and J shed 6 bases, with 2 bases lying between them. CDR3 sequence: CASSENTIYF. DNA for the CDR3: TGTGCCAGCAGTGAAAACACCATATATTTT.

The CDR3: CASSIVEYSNQPQHF. Here the CDR3 DNA reads TGTGCCAGTAGCATCGTCGAGTATAGCAATCAGCCCCAGCATTTT. J is TRBJ1-5 and V is TRBV19; D remains unclear. V lost 6 bases and J lost 0, with 12 bases in between. The CDR3 consists of 15 residues. CDR1 is LNHDA, CDR2 SQIVND, per germline (reference sequence).

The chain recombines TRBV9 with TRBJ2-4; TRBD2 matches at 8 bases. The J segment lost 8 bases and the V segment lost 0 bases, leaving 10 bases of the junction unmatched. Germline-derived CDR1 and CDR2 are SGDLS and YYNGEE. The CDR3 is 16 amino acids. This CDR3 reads CASSVALAGAGDIQYF. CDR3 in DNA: TGTGCCAGCAGCGTAGCTTTGGCGGGAGCGGGGGACATTCAGTACTTC. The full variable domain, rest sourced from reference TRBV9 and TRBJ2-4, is DSGVTQTPKHLITATGQRVTLRCSPRSGDLSVYWYQQSLDQGLQFLIQYYNGEERAKGNILERFSAQQFPDLHSELNLSSLELGDSALYFCASSVALAGAGDIQYFGAGTRLSVL.

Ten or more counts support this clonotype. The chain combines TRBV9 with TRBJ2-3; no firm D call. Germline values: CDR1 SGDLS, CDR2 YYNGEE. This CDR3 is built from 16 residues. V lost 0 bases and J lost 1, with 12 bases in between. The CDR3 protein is CASSVGFQHRTDTQYF. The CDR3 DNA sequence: TGTGCCAGCAGCGTAGGGTTCCAGCATCGCACAGATACGCAGTATTTT.

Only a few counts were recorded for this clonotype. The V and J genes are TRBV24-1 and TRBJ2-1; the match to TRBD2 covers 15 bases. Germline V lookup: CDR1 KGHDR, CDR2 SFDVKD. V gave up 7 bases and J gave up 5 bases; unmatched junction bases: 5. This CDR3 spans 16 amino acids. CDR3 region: CATRTGTSGGHNEQFF. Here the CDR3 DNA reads TGTGCCACCAGAACCGGGACTAGCGGGGGGCACAATGAGCAGTTCTTC.

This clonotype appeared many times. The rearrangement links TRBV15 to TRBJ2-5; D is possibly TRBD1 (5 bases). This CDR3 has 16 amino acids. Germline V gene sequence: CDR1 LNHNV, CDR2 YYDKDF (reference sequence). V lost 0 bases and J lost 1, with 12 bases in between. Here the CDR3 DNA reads TGTGCCACCAGCAGAGATGGGCAGGGTCCCCAAGAGACCCAGTACTTC. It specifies CATSRDGQGPQETQYF.

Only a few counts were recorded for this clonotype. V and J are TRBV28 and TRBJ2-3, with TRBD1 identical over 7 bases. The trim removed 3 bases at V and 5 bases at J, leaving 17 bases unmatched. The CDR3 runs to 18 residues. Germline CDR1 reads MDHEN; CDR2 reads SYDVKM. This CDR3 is CASSFPLGWEQGEDTQYF. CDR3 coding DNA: TGTGCCAGCAGTTTCCCTTTGGGGTGGGAGCAGGGGGAAGATACGCAGTATTTT. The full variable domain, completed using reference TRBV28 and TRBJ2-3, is DVKVTQSSRYLVKRTGEKVFLECVQDMDHENMFWYRQDPGLGLRLIYFSYDVKMKEKGDIPEGYSVSREKKERFSLILESASTNQTSMYLCASSFPLGWEQGEDTQYFGPGTRLTVL.

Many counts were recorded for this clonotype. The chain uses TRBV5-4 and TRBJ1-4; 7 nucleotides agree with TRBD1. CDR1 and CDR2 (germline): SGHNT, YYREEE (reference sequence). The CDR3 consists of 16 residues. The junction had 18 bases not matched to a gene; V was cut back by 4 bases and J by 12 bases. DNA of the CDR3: TGTGCCAGCAGCCGCGACAGGGTGGGGTTGGGTGGTGAACTGTTTTTT. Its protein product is CASSRDRVGLGGELFF. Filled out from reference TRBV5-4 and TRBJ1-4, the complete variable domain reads ETGVTQSPTHLIKTRGQQVTLRCSSQSGHNTVSWYQQALGQGPQFIFQYYREEENGRGNFPPRFSGLQFPNYSSELNVNALELDDSALYLCASSRDRVGLGGELFFGSGTQLSVL.

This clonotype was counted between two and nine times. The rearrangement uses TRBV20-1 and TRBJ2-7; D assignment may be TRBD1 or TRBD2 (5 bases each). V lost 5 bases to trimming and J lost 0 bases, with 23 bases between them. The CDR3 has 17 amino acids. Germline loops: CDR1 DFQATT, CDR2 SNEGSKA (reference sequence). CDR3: CSARPGPEGPPSYEQYF. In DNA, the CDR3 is TGCAGTGCTCGTCCGGGGCCAGAGGGCCCCCCCTCCTACGAGCAGTACTTC.

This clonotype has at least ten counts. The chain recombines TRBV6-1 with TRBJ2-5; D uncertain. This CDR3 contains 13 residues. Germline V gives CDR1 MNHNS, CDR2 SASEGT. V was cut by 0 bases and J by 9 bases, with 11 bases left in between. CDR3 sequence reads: CASSEAPSWAQYF. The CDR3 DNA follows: TGTGCCAGCAGTGAAGCCCCTAGTTGGGCCCAGTACTTC.

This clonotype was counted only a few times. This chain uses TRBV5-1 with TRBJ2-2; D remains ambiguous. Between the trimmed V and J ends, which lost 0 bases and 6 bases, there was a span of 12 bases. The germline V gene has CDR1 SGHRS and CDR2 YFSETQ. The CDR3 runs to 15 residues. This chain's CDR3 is CASSLEAGPPGELFF. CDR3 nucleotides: TGCGCCAGCAGCTTGGAAGCAGGACCCCCCGGGGAGCTGTTTTTT.